This passage covers 18 T cell receptor beta chains from one sample sequenced in a study of blood T cell repertoires in COVID-19. This table comes from immunoSEQ multiplex PCR, and its TCRdb copy is limited to in-frame clones, with some not included. Of some 250,000 clones listed, about 80% are singletons. Sequenced: peripheral blood. Receptor source: a man under 40 who had recovered from COVID-19.

The table lists this clone with a few counts. V is TRBV7-9 and J is TRBJ2-2; possible D gene TRBD2, 6 bases. Germline values: CDR1 SEHNR, CDR2 FQNEAQ (reference sequence). The CDR3 is made up of 19 amino acids. The germline V and J ends were trimmed by 1 base and 0 bases, with 18 bases remaining between them. The CDR3 bases are TGTGCCAGCAGCTTAGTGCGTTCGGGGACTCGTCCGAACACCGGGGAGCTGTTTTTT. Residues: CASSLVRSGTRPNTGELFF.

This chain joins TRBV6-6 and TRBJ1-6; 8 bases map to TRBD1. Germline-derived CDR1 and CDR2 are MNHNY and SVGAGI (reference sequence). There are 14 residues in the CDR3. J lost 9 bases, V lost 6 bases, and 7 bases had no gene match. CDR3 nucleotides: TGTGCCAGCAGGTGGGGACAGGACACTTCACCCCTCCACTTT. Translated: CASRWGQDTSPLHF.

The CDR3 DNA reads as TGTGCCAGTAGTACCGCCAAGGGGGCGCCATACGAGCAGTACTTC. Translated: CASSTAKGAPYEQYF. The V call is TRBV19, the J call TRBJ2-7, with TRBD1 identical over 7 bases. Germline V gene lookup returns CDR1 LNHDA and CDR2 SQIVND (reference sequence). The J segment lost 4 bases and the V segment lost 4 bases, leaving 10 bases of the junction unmatched. The CDR3 loop spans 15 amino acids.

Worth noting for this clone: Mismatch with germline at one junction end may stem from a read error. The chain is built from TRBV18 and TRBJ2-2; the D gene is possibly TRBD1 (6 bases). This CDR3 is 15 amino acids long. Per germline, CDR1 KGHSH and CDR2 LQKENI. Written as DNA, the CDR3 is TGTGCCAGCTCACCAACAGGGACGAACTCCGGGGAGCTGTTTTTT. Its translation is CASSPTGTNSGELFF.

The genes are TRBV6-1 and TRBJ2-3; the D is unclear. This CDR3 has 16 amino acids. V was clipped by 5 bases and J by 1 base, with 16 bases between them. From germline, CDR1 is MNHNS and CDR2 SASEGT. The CDR3 sequence: CASSQGTRYRTDTQYF. The CDR3 DNA reads TGTGCCAGCAGTCAAGGCACTCGTTATCGCACAGATACGCAGTATTTT.

This clone was recorded only once. The J gene is TRBJ2-3, the V gene TRBV11-2, with D perhaps TRBD2 (6 bases). The ends were cut back, 1 base at V and 5 bases at J, with 7 bases in the middle. The CDR3 consists of 13 residues. CDR1 is SGHAT, CDR2 FQNNGV, per germline. DNA of the CDR3: TGTGCCAGCAGCTTAGGCGGGGAAGATACGCAGTATTTT. It is translated as CASSLGGEDTQYF. Together with reference TRBV11-2 and TRBJ2-3, the CDR3 gives the full variable domain: EAGVAQSPRYKIIEKRQSVAFWCNPISGHATLYWYQQILGQGPKLLIQFQNNGVVDDSQLPKDRFSAERLKGVDSTLKIQPAKLEDSAVYLCASSLGGEDTQYFGPGTRLTVL.

This chain uses TRBV5-1 with TRBJ2-5, with 8 bases aligning to TRBD2. CDR3 length: 14 amino acids. V lost 6 bases and J lost 4; bases outside the gene matches: 8. Germline CDR1 is SGHRS and CDR2 is YFSETQ. The CDR3 loop reads CASTPAGGPETQYF. The CDR3 DNA is TGCGCCAGCACCCCCGCGGGGGGCCCAGAGACCCAGTACTTC.

V gene TRBV5-1 combines with J gene TRBJ2-2; 11 bases are shared with TRBD2. After removal of 2 bases from V and 4 bases from J, the junction contained 10 bases not matched to a gene. Germline assignment: CDR1 SGHRS and CDR2 YFSETQ. The length of the CDR3 is 18 residues. This chain's CDR3 is CASSFLASGGPATGELFF. The CDR3 nucleotides are TGCGCCAGCAGCTTCTTGGCTAGCGGGGGGCCGGCCACCGGGGAGCTGTTTTTT. Variable domain in full (rest from reference TRBV5-1 and TRBJ2-2): KAGVTQTPRYLIKTRGQQVTLSCSPISGHRSVSWYQQTPGQGLQFLFEYFSETQRNKGNFPGRFSGRQFSNSRSEMNVSTLELGDSALYLCASSFLASGGPATGELFFGEGSRLTVL.

The chain is built from TRBV28 and TRBJ2-7; D ambiguous. The V gene lost 4 bases and the J gene lost 5 bases, with 12 bases spanning the gap. The germline CDR1 and CDR2 sequences are MDHEN and SYDVKM. This CDR3 is 13 amino acids long. The chain's CDR3 is CASSSMGSNEQYF. The CDR3 nucleotides read TGTGCCAGCAGTTCCATGGGCAGCAACGAGCAGTACTTC. Full variable domain (rest looked up from reference TRBV28 and TRBJ2-7): DVKVTQSSRYLVKRTGEKVFLECVQDMDHENMFWYRQDPGLGLRLIYFSYDVKMKEKGDIPEGYSVSREKKERFSLILESASTNQTSMYLCASSSMGSNEQYFGPGTRLTVT.

This clone was counted once. Other DNA sequences in this sample translate to the same CDR3. The V and J genes are TRBV19 and TRBJ1-1; D is uncertain. The CDR3 has 13 residues. Trimming removed 6 bases at V and 1 base at J, with 9 bases between. Germline lookup yields CDR1 LNHDA and CDR2 SQIVND (reference sequence). CDR3 region: CASSISRNTEAFF. The CDR3 nucleotides are TGTGCCAGTAGCATAAGCCGGAACACTGAAGCTTTCTTT.

This chain links TRBV29-1 with TRBJ2-1; the match to TRBD2 covers 11 bases. The trim removed 2 bases at V and 9 bases at J, leaving 9 bases unmatched. This CDR3 comprises 15 residues. Germline values: CDR1 SQVTM, CDR2 ANQGSEA. In DNA form, the CDR3 reads TGCAGCGTTGAATCCCTAGCGGGGGGTTCGGGTGAGCAGTTCTTC. Protein sequence: CSVESLAGGSGEQFF.

The chain employs TRBV7-9 and TRBJ1-6; D perhaps matches TRBD1 (5 bases). This CDR3 comprises 14 residues. The germline gives CDR1 SEHNR, CDR2 FQNEAQ (reference sequence). V lost 9 bases to trimming and J lost 6 bases, with 15 bases between them. The CDR3 nucleotides read TGTGCCAGTTCACGACAGTCTGCTAATTCACCCCTCCACTTT. Its protein product is CASSRQSANSPLHF.

The chain combines TRBV6-5 with TRBJ2-5; perhaps TRBD2 as D (7 bases). Trimming removed 6 bases from V and 0 bases from J, with 14 bases in between. The CDR3 sequence is 15 residues long. The germline gives CDR1 MNHEY, CDR2 SVGAGI. This CDR3 is CASRIRGAHQETQYF. Written as DNA, the CDR3 is TGTGCCAGCAGGATCCGGGGGGCCCACCAAGAGACCCAGTACTTC.

CDR3 bases: TGTGCCAGAAGCTTTCCGACAAGTAGCACAGATACGCAGTATTTT. It codes for CARSFPTSSTDTQYF. The V call is TRBV5-3, the J call TRBJ2-3; D gene unclear. TRBV5-3 is an ORF, and what it does is uncertain. CDR3 length: 15 residues. With 2 bases removed from V and 0 bases from J, the gap between germline ends came to 10 bases.

CDR3 DNA sequence: TGCGCCAGCAGCTTGGAAGGGAGAACTAATGAAAAACTGTTTTTT. Amino acids: CASSLEGRTNEKLFF. The chain couples TRBV5-1 to TRBJ1-4; unclear D gene. CDR3 length: 15 amino acids. Looked up from germline, CDR1 is SGHRS and CDR2 is YFSETQ. Between the trimmed V and J ends, which lost 0 bases and 1 base, there was a span of 7 bases.

This chain uses TRBV5-5 with TRBJ2-5; 10 nucleotides line up with TRBD2. The CDR3 is made up of 15 amino acids. Trimming removed 1 base from V and 5 bases from J; junction bases left unmatched: 5. CDR1 and CDR2 from the germline V gene are SGHKS and YYEKEE (reference sequence). The CDR3 region is CASSLSGGAGETQYF. Here the CDR3 DNA reads TGTGCCAGCAGCTTGAGCGGGGGGGCCGGGGAGACCCAGTACTTC.

The chain links TRBV19 to TRBJ2-3; 12 nucleotides match TRBD2. With 6 bases clipped from V and 4 bases from J, the junction kept 14 bases outside the gene matches. The CDR3 totals 18 residues. In germline, CDR1 is LNHDA, CDR2 SQIVND (reference sequence). The CDR3 nucleotides read TGTGCCAGTAGCACTCCGCCGCTAGCGGGGGGGCTCCCAGATACGCAGTATTTT. It is translated as CASSTPPLAGGLPDTQYF.

The chain couples TRBV6-5 to TRBJ1-6; TRBD1 agrees at 7 bases. The V gene end was trimmed by 4 bases and the J gene end by 13 bases; junction bases not matched to a gene: 13. Germline assignment: CDR1 MNHEY and CDR2 SVGAGI. The CDR3 totals 15 residues. CDR3 amino acids: CASSSLGQRVMPLHF. The CDR3 nucleotides are TGTGCCAGCAGTTCCCTGGGACAGAGGGTTATGCCCCTCCACTTT.